The clone carrying this TCR beta chain was found many times. Via MiXCR, TCRdb re-called the PCR reads, giving one row per CDR3 protein. Here the sample spans about 12,000 distinct CDR3 sequences, 50% to 60% being singletons. The data were obtained in a study of tumor-infiltrating lymphocytes in oesophageal squamous cell carcinoma. CDR1 and CDR2 from the germline V gene are LGHNT and FRNRAP. This CDR3 spans 12 amino acids. Trimming stripped 3 bases from V and 2 bases from J, with 4 bases between. This clonotype was sampled from a female donor with esophageal squamous cell carcinoma. The rearrangement joins TRBV12-5 to TRBJ1-1, with D hard to call. Sequenced sample: esophageal tumor tissue. The CDR3 DNA is TGTGCTAGTGGTTTTGGTAACACTGAAGCTTTCTTT. It is translated as CASGFGNTEAFF.